One sample yielded the 16 T cell receptor beta chains listed below, sequenced in a study of T cell changes during pregnancy in multiple sclerosis. Here immunoSEQ multiplex PCR was the method, and the copy in TCRdb shows in-frame clones only, minus some. The sample records under 75,000 clones, roughly 92% being singletons. The source material was CD8+ T cells from peripheral blood mononuclear cells, sampled in the second trimester of pregnancy. All receptors derive from a female donor with multiple sclerosis, enrolled in a pregnancy study.

The chain combines TRBV9 with TRBJ2-7, with a tentative D call TRBD2 (5 bases). CDR1 and CDR2 from the germline V gene are SGDLS and YYNGEE. The CDR3 has 15 residues. V lost 1 base, J lost 5 bases, and 16 bases lay in between. The CDR3 spells CASSVWGATQNEQYF. CDR3 coding DNA: TGTGCCAGCAGCGTATGGGGAGCGACTCAGAACGAGCAGTACTTC.

The chain joins TRBV9 to TRBJ2-7; D is unclear. The CDR3 length is 14 residues. Germline CDR1 and CDR2: SGDLS and YYNGEE. The ends were cut back, 0 bases at V and 1 base at J, with 8 bases in the middle. CDR3 protein: CASSVDEVSYEQYF. DNA of the CDR3: TGTGCCAGCAGCGTAGACGAGGTATCCTACGAGCAGTACTTC.

The chain has TRBV7-2 and TRBJ2-3; D possibly corresponds to TRBD1 (5 bases). The germline V and J ends were trimmed by 7 bases and 2 bases, with 13 bases remaining between them. The CDR3 extends over 14 amino acids. Germline assignment: CDR1 SGHTA and CDR2 FQGNSA. The CDR3 loop reads CASTNLGVTDTQYF. The CDR3 DNA sequence: TGTGCCAGCACTAACCTAGGGGTCACAGATACGCAGTATTTT.

The chain recombines TRBV28 with TRBJ2-1, with TRBD1 identical over 9 bases. The CDR3 has 15 amino acids. Trimming at V came to 7 bases and at J to 7 bases, leaving 11 bases not matched to a gene. Per the germline V gene, CDR1 is MDHEN and CDR2 is SYDVKM. CDR3 sequence (DNA): TGTGCCAGCACCCTTAAACAGGGGGCTGGAAATGAGCAGTTCTTC. Translating gives CASTLKQGAGNEQFF. The complete variable domain, with remaining parts taken from reference TRBV28 and TRBJ2-1, reads DVKVTQSSRYLVKRTGEKVFLECVQDMDHENMFWYRQDPGLGLRLIYFSYDVKMKEKGDIPEGYSVSREKKERFSLILESASTNQTSMYLCASTLKQGAGNEQFFGPGTRLTVL.

This chain joins TRBV15 and TRBJ1-6; the D is unclear. CDR3 length: 14 residues. CDR1 is LNHNV, CDR2 YYDKDF, per germline (reference sequence). V lost 3 bases and J lost 7, with 10 bases in between. This chain's CDR3 is CATSRREGNSPLHF. Written as DNA, the CDR3 is TGTGCCACCAGCAGGAGGGAGGGAAATTCACCCCTCCACTTT.

The chain uses TRBV9 and TRBJ2-5, with 7 positions matching TRBD1. Germline V gives CDR1 SGDLS, CDR2 YYNGEE. The junction had 5 bases not matched to a gene; V was cut back by 3 bases and J by 3 bases. CDR3 length: 14 residues. CDR3 protein: CASSGHTGEETQYF. CDR3 DNA sequence: TGTGCCAGCAGCGGACATACAGGGGAAGAGACCCAGTACTTC.

Only one count was recorded for this clone. The rearrangement joins TRBV27 to TRBJ1-2; the D gene is possibly TRBD1 (6 bases). The CDR3 is made up of 14 amino acids. The V gene's germline CDR1 is MNHEY and CDR2 SMNVEV (reference sequence). V shed 0 bases and J shed 8 bases, with 13 bases lying between them. Here the CDR3 reads CASSLSIRGSGYTF. The CDR3 region has the DNA TGTGCCAGCAGTTTATCTATAAGGGGGTCAGGCTACACCTTC.

This chain's CDR3 is CASSMVQGANFNQPQHF. In nucleotides, the CDR3 is TGTGCCAGTAGTATGGTACAGGGGGCGAATTTCAATCAGCCCCAGCATTTT. The chain links TRBV19 to TRBJ1-5; 9 bases fit TRBD1. The CDR3 loop spans 17 amino acids. Germline V gene sequence: CDR1 LNHDA, CDR2 SQIVND (reference sequence). The V segment lost 3 bases and the J segment 3 bases; nucleotides outside the gene matches: 9.

The V and J genes are TRBV5-4 and TRBJ2-7, with D maybe TRBD1 (6 bases). This CDR3 spans 15 amino acids. Germline-derived CDR1 and CDR2 are SGHNT and YYREEE (reference sequence). V was trimmed by 5 bases and J by 0 bases, leaving 15 bases between them. Written as DNA, the CDR3 is TGTGCCAGCAGGGCAGGGGCTACGAGCTCCTACGAGCAGTACTTC. Its translation: CASRAGATSSYEQYF.

The chain links TRBV27 to TRBJ1-5; 9 nucleotides agree with TRBD1. Germline CDR1 MNHEY, CDR2 SMNVEV (reference sequence). Trimming took 5 bases from V and 2 from J; bases not matched to a gene: 1. CDR3 length equals 14 residues. The CDR3 here is CASSRQGGNQPQHF. The CDR3 bases are TGTGCCAGCAGTCGACAGGGGGGCAATCAGCCCCAGCATTTT.

In this sample, this clone turned up once. The chain joins TRBV5-1 to TRBJ1-1; TRBD1 might be the D (5 bases). V gave up 4 bases and J gave up 4 bases, with 14 bases separating them. The CDR3 extends over 14 amino acids. CDR1 and CDR2 (germline): SGHRS, YFSETQ. The CDR3 loop reads CASSPSGGVTEAFF. CDR3 in DNA: TGCGCCAGCAGCCCAAGTGGGGGGGTCACTGAAGCTTTCTTT.

This clone appeared once. The CDR3 DNA sequence: TGTGCCAGCAGCTCTAATCCCGGGACAGCATTCTACGAGCAGTACTTC. The encoded protein is CASSSNPGTAFYEQYF. The chain combines TRBV5-6 with TRBJ2-7; 7 nucleotides agree with TRBD1. Germline assignment: CDR1 SGHDT and CDR2 YYEEEE. This CDR3 is built from 16 residues. J gave up 3 bases and V 3 bases, and 12 bases lay outside the gene matches. Full variable domain (rest looked up from reference TRBV5-6 and TRBJ2-7): DAGVTQSPTHLIKTRGQQVTLRCSPKSGHDTVSWYQQALGQGPQFIFQYYEEEERQRGNFPDRFSGHQFPNYSSELNVNALLLGDSALYLCASSSNPGTAFYEQYFGPGTRLTVT.

The rearrangement links TRBV13 to TRBJ2-7, with 9 bases that match TRBD1. Germline trimming cut 6 bases from V and 1 base from J; bases unmatched to any gene: 7. Germline lookup yields CDR1 PRHDT and CDR2 FYEKMQ (reference sequence). The CDR3 length is 15 residues. As DNA, the CDR3 is TGTGCCAGCAGTTATCGACAGGGGGGTTCCTACGAGCAGTACTTC. Encoded protein: CASSYRQGGSYEQYF.

Worth noting for this clone: Other DNA sequences within the sample encode an identical CDR3. The rearrangement links TRBV19 to TRBJ2-1, with a tentative D call TRBD2 (6 bases). In germline, CDR1 is LNHDA, CDR2 SQIVND (reference sequence). Between the trimmed V and J ends, which lost 7 bases and 3 bases, there was a span of 10 bases. The CDR3 runs 13 residues. DNA for the CDR3: TGTGCCAGTAACCCGGGACTCTACAATGAGCAGTTCTTC. It is translated as CASNPGLYNEQFF.

On this clone: The germline gene is not matched at one end of the junction; a read error may be the cause. The rearrangement uses TRBV7-9 and TRBJ2-7; 7 bases match TRBD1. Per germline, CDR1 SEHNR and CDR2 FQNEAQ (reference sequence). This CDR3 spans 15 amino acids. CDR3 bases: TGTGCCAGCTCAGCTTATAGAGAGGGGGAACAGGGGCTAAACTTC. Translation: CASSAYREGEQGLNF.

The V call is TRBV27, the J call TRBJ1-5; tentatively, D is TRBD1 (6 bases). This CDR3 contains 13 residues. CDR1 is MNHEY, CDR2 SMNVEV, per germline (reference sequence). Between the trimmed V and J ends, which lost 8 bases and 6 bases, there was a span of 14 bases. CDR3 nucleotide sequence: TGTGCCAGCCGGGGGGCGCATCTTCAGCCCCAGCATTTT. Its protein is CASRGAHLQPQHF.